One sample yielded the 16 T cell receptor beta chains listed below, sequenced in a study of early stage breast cancer tumors. Produced via immunoSEQ multiplex PCR; TCRdb's table is partial and in-frame only. The sample contains about 24,000 clones, approximately 67% of which appear only once. The sequencing input was breast tumor tissue. These receptors were collected from a person aged 55 to 75 with breast cancer.

V and J are TRBV5-4 and TRBJ2-3; D may be TRBD2 (6 bases). CDR1 is SGHNT, CDR2 YYREEE, per germline (reference sequence). The ends were cut back, 0 bases at V and 4 bases at J, with 12 bases in the middle. The CDR3 sequence is 15 residues long. CDR3 sequence reads: CASSLGGAPPDTQYF. DNA for the CDR3: TGTGCCAGCAGCTTGGGCGGGGCCCCCCCAGATACGCAGTATTTT.

The chain links TRBV18 to TRBJ2-2, with 7 bases lining up with TRBD1. Germline V CDR1 and CDR2: KGHSH, LQKENI. The CDR3 sequence is 15 residues long. Trimming took 3 bases from V and 4 from J; bases not matched to a gene: 5. CDR3: CASSPRQGFTGELFF. The DNA for the CDR3 is TGTGCCAGCTCACCCAGACAGGGATTCACCGGGGAGCTGTTTTTT.

Sample share makes this clone medium-sized (0.01 to 0.1%). Other nucleotide sequences in the sample specify the same CDR3. The genes are TRBV18 and TRBJ1-2; the D gene is possibly TRBD1 (5 bases). V lost 0 bases, J lost 4 bases, and 9 bases lay in between. The CDR3 is 14 residues long. Germline lookup yields CDR1 KGHSH and CDR2 LQKENI. The CDR3 DNA reads as TGTGCCAGCTCACCACCGACAGAGTCCTATGGCTACACCTTC. Its translation: CASSPPTESYGYTF.

This clone has only a few counts. This chain links TRBV7-6 with TRBJ2-5; the match to TRBD2 covers 7 bases. The CDR3 totals 14 residues. CDR1 and CDR2 (germline): SGHVS, FNYEAQ. The ends lost 5 bases at V and 5 bases at J; junction bases unmatched: 8. The CDR3 reads CASSKIAGRETQYF. The DNA for the CDR3 is TGTGCCAGCAGCAAAATAGCGGGCAGGGAGACCCAGTACTTC. Full variable domain (remainder filled in from reference TRBV7-6 and TRBJ2-5): GAGVSQSPRYKVTKRGQDVALRCDPISGHVSLYWYRQALGQGPEFLTYFNYEAQQDKSGLPNDRFSAERPEGSISTLTIQRTEQRDSAMYRCASSKIAGRETQYFGPGTRLLVL.

This clone appeared a single time. The rearrangement joins TRBV7-8 to TRBJ2-2, with D possibly matching TRBD2 (6 bases). The CDR3 contains 16 residues. The V end was cut by 1 base, the J end by 3 bases, with 12 bases between. CDR1 and CDR2 from the germline V gene are SGHVS and FQNEAQ. CDR3 amino acids: CASSLGRELYTGELFF. For the CDR3, the DNA is TGTGCCAGCAGCTTAGGTCGGGAGTTGTACACCGGGGAGCTGTTTTTT.

This clone was counted a single time. The chain carries TRBV5-1 and TRBJ1-2, with 9 bases matching TRBD1. Germline CDR1 reads SGHRS; CDR2 reads YFSETQ. The CDR3 covers 15 residues. V was pared by 0 bases and J by 4 bases, with 4 bases of the junction left unmatched. DNA for the CDR3: TGCGCCAGCAGCTTGGGACCGGGACAGGGCTATGGCTACACCTTC. Translation: CASSLGPGQGYGYTF.

The rearrangement uses TRBV5-4 and TRBJ2-1; 8 nucleotides agree with TRBD2. The trim removed 4 bases at V and 4 bases at J, leaving 7 bases unmatched. The CDR3 length is 15 residues. Per germline, CDR1 SGHNT and CDR2 YYREEE (reference sequence). The CDR3 protein is CASSPPGTRYNEQFF. The CDR3 DNA reads TGTGCCAGCAGCCCACCCGGGACTAGATACAATGAGCAGTTCTTC.

The chain combines TRBV7-9 with TRBJ2-1; 7 nucleotides match TRBD2. The V and J ends lost 5 bases and 5 bases, in that order; junction bases with no gene match: 12. Germline V gene sequence: CDR1 SEHNR, CDR2 FQNEAQ (reference sequence). The CDR3 has 16 residues. CDR3 DNA: TGTGCCAGCAGCCCTATACCTAGCGGAAGCGACAATGAGCAGTTCTTC. Translation gives CASSPIPSGSDNEQFF. The full variable domain, its missing parts supplied by reference TRBV7-9 and TRBJ2-1, is DTGVSQNPRHKITKRGQNVTFRCDPISEHNRLYWYRQTLGQGPEFLTYFQNEAQLEKSRLLSDRFSAERPKGSFSTLEIQRTEQGDSAMYLCASSPIPSGSDNEQFFGPGTRLTVL.

This chain links TRBV4-3 with TRBJ1-2; D gene unclear. The CDR3 is 16 residues long. CDR1 LGHNA and CDR2 YSLEER come from the germline V gene. Trimming left V 0 bases short and J 4 bases short, with 15 bases between. In DNA, the CDR3 is TGCGCCAGCAGCCAAGATTGGGGAGACTGGGTCTATGGCTACACCTTC. Its translation: CASSQDWGDWVYGYTF.

To note about this clone: A junction end diverges from the germline sequence, so it may reflect a read error. The chain recombines TRBV7-9 with TRBJ1-2; D may be TRBD1 (5 bases). Looked up from germline, CDR1 is SEHNR and CDR2 is FQNEAQ (reference sequence). The CDR3 consists of 15 residues. DNA for the CDR3: TGCGCCAGCAGCCAAGGGGAGGGGAGAGGCTATGGCTACACCTTC. Its translation: CASSQGEGRGYGYTF.

This clone has just a few counts. V gene TRBV6-5 combines with J gene TRBJ1-2; 7 bases match TRBD1. The CDR3 totals 14 residues. J was trimmed by 4 bases and V by 5 bases; bases with no gene match: 7. Germline CDR1 and CDR2: MNHEY and SVGAGI. The CDR3 loop reads CASSPLQGTYGYTF. The CDR3, as DNA: TGTGCCAGCAGTCCATTACAGGGGACCTATGGCTACACCTTC.

The CDR3 nucleotides are TGTGCCAGCAGTGAAGGGACAGGGGGCGCGTCGGCCGGGGAGCTGTTTTTT. Protein: CASSEGTGGASAGELFF. The chain employs TRBV25-1 and TRBJ2-2; TRBD1 matches 12 bases. The germline V gene encodes CDR1 MGHDK and CDR2 SYGVNS. The CDR3 consists of 17 residues. Trimming at V came to 2 bases and at J to 6 bases, leaving 7 bases not matched to a gene.

This sequence joins TRBV28 and TRBJ2-7, with 7 bases lining up with TRBD1. CDR1 MDHEN and CDR2 SYDVKM come from the germline V gene. The CDR3 sequence is 14 residues long. Trimming at V came to 5 bases and at J to 2 bases, leaving 6 bases not matched to a gene. The CDR3 DNA reads as TGTGCCAGCAGTCCTCACAGGGGCACCTACGAGCAGTACTTC. It yields the protein CASSPHRGTYEQYF.

The CDR3 region is CASSYPSNEQFF. The CDR3 region has the DNA TGTGCCAGCAGTTATCCCTCCAATGAGCAGTTCTTC. The V call is TRBV27, the J call TRBJ2-1; D is unclear. This CDR3 has 12 residues. Germline CDR1 reads MNHEY; CDR2 reads SMNVEV (reference sequence). V shed 4 bases and J shed 6 bases, with 7 bases lying between them.

The chain has TRBV7-8 and TRBJ1-4, with a possible D match to TRBD1 (5 bases). Germline CDR1 is SGHVS and CDR2 is FQNEAQ. The CDR3 totals 17 residues. The ends were cut back, 7 bases at V and 0 bases at J, with 18 bases in the middle. The CDR3, as DNA: TGTGCCAGCATACCGTCCACAGGATTTGCAACTAATGAAAAACTGTTTTTT. Translated: CASIPSTGFATNEKLFF.

There are a few counts of this clone. This chain uses TRBV11-3 with TRBJ2-7; D possibly corresponds to TRBD2 (5 bases). V lost 1 base, J lost 0 bases, and 7 bases lay in between. Per the germline V gene, CDR1 is SGHNT and CDR2 is YENEEA. The CDR3 sequence is 14 residues long. CDR3 sequence reads: CASSLGGSSYEQYF. CDR3 nucleotides: TGTGCCAGCAGCTTAGGAGGGAGCTCCTACGAGCAGTACTTC.